A single sample is the source of the 20 T cell receptor beta chains below, sequenced in a study of T cells expressing NK-cell markers. One entry per CDR3 protein, without DNA, is what TCRdb gives after re-calling the 5' RACE reads. The specimen's table records 140,000 to 150,000 distinct CDR3 sequences. The specimen sequenced was blood T cells: a sorted CD56 or NKG2C T cell subset, CD4+ or CD8+ T cells, or bulk PBMC T cells (not recorded which). Receptor source: a man in his late teens or twenties in good health.

This chain connects TRBV19 to TRBJ2-3; TCRdb's D gene call, TRBD1, goes unchecked for lack of DNA. From germline, CDR1 is LNHDA and CDR2 SQIVND (reference sequence). CDR3 length equals 14 residues. The CDR3 region is CASSRGRGTDTQYF.

The chain couples TRBV7-2 to TRBJ1-1. This CDR3 contains 13 residues. Germline loops: CDR1 SGHTA, CDR2 FQGNSA. The CDR3 reads CASSPAHGAEAFF.

This chain joins TRBV20-1 and TRBJ2-3. The CDR3 has 13 residues. Germline V gives CDR1 DFQATT, CDR2 SNEGSKA (reference sequence). The CDR3 is CSAREGYTDTQYF.

This chain links TRBV11-2 with TRBJ2-3. From germline, CDR1 is SGHAT and CDR2 FQNNGV. This CDR3 contains 14 residues. The CDR3 loop reads CASSLSVLVDTQYF.

The V and J genes are TRBV5-4 and TRBJ1-2. The CDR3 loop spans 16 amino acids. CDR1 and CDR2 from the germline V gene are SGHNT and YYREEE (reference sequence). The CDR3 spells CASSLFYYEANYGYTF. The whole variable domain, remainder taken from reference TRBV5-4 and TRBJ1-2, is ETGVTQSPTHLIKTRGQQVTLRCSSQSGHNTVSWYQQALGQGPQFIFQYYREEENGRGNFPPRFSGLQFPNYSSELNVNALELDDSALYLCASSLFYYEANYGYTFGSGTRLTVV.

The rearrangement joins TRBV4-1 to TRBJ2-2; TCRdb proposes TRBD2, but this gene call is untestable without DNA. Per germline, CDR1 MGHRA and CDR2 YSYEKL. The CDR3 is made up of 17 amino acids. The CDR3 here is CASSHPLAGGNTGELFF.

The chain carries TRBV7-9 and TRBJ2-2; the TRBD1 assignment by TCRdb is unverifiable without DNA. The CDR3 is 15 residues long. Germline CDR1 reads SEHNR; CDR2 reads FQNEAQ (reference sequence). The CDR3 reads CASSLWDSNTGELFF.

The V gene is TRBV10-3, the J gene TRBJ2-5; the TCRdb call, TRBD1, lacks DNA for checking. The CDR3 runs 13 residues. CDR1 is ENHRY, CDR2 SYGVKD, per germline. CDR3: CAIRGTDQETQYF.

The CDR3 loop is CASSFVQGATGTDTQYF. This chain connects TRBV7-8 to TRBJ2-3; TCRdb selects TRBD1, and the lack of DNA leaves this call unchecked. Germline assignment: CDR1 SGHVS and CDR2 FQNEAQ. The CDR3 runs 17 residues.

V and J are TRBV5-1 and TRBJ2-7; TCRdb selects TRBD1, and the lack of DNA leaves this call unchecked. CDR1 is SGHRS, CDR2 YFSETQ, per germline. This CDR3 is 14 amino acids long. CDR3 amino acids: CASSSTGYSYEQYF.

This chain uses TRBV28 with TRBJ2-7; checking the TCRdb D call of TRBD1 is not possible without DNA. The germline CDR1 and CDR2 sequences are MDHEN and SYDVKM. The CDR3 totals 15 residues. The CDR3 loop is CASSLVAGTTDEQYF.

The J gene is TRBJ2-1, the V gene TRBV7-8; TCRdb's assignment of TRBD2 cannot be checked, as there is no DNA. This CDR3 is 14 amino acids long. CDR1 is SGHVS and CDR2 is FQNEAQ in the germline V gene. The CDR3 sequence: CATGAGGGYNEQFF.

The gene calls are TRBV27 and TRBJ1-5; the D gene TCRdb calls, TRBD1, cannot be checked with no DNA. This CDR3 has 13 residues. Germline CDR1 and CDR2: MNHEY and SMNVEV (reference sequence). The CDR3 protein is CASRQGSNQPQHF.

This chain joins TRBV9 and TRBJ2-3. This CDR3 contains 15 residues. Germline loops: CDR1 SGDLS, CDR2 YYNGEE. The CDR3 protein is CASSVGRTTTDTQYF.

The chain couples TRBV27 to TRBJ1-5. Germline values: CDR1 MNHEY, CDR2 SMNVEV (reference sequence). The CDR3 sequence is 15 residues long. CDR3 in amino acids: CASKVTENSNQPQHF.

The chain is built from TRBV3-1 and TRBJ2-2; no DNA is available, so the TRBD1 call from TCRdb remains unchecked. Germline assignment: CDR1 LGHDT and CDR2 YNNKEL (reference sequence). The CDR3 runs 17 residues. The CDR3: CASSQAEKGQFDGELFF.

The V call is TRBV20-1, the J call TRBJ1-6; the TCRdb D gene call, TRBD1, has no DNA to confirm it. Germline lookup yields CDR1 DFQATT and CDR2 SNEGSKA (reference sequence). There are 14 residues in the CDR3. CDR3 region: CSAEGTGDDSPLHF.

The chain recombines TRBV28 with TRBJ2-6; TCRdb lists TRBD1, though no DNA is available to test this call. Germline CDR1 MDHEN, CDR2 SYDVKM. The CDR3 is made up of 15 amino acids. This chain's CDR3 is CASSPALSGANVLTF.

This chain uses TRBV12-3 or TRBV12-4 with TRBJ2-1; TCRdb's D call, TRBD2, is unchecked because there is no DNA. There are 13 residues in the CDR3. The CDR3 is CASGAGGQNEQFF.

The chain is built from TRBV13 and TRBJ1-5. Germline CDR1 is PRHDT and CDR2 is FYEKMQ (reference sequence). The CDR3 covers 16 residues. CDR3 amino acids: CASSLGLQASDQPQHF.